This TCR beta chain was sequenced for a study of vaccination effects on CD4 cells after COVID-19. Sequencing was preceded by expansion of antigen-specific CD4+ T cells with viral peptide pools in the ViraFEST assay. CD4+ T cells were isolated after around 9 days of culture. People in the vaccine group had not been infected with SARS-CoV-2 before, and their nucleocapsid antibodies were negative. Every well got around 2 million PBMC, which were grown with about 9.6 IU/ml IL-2 and 8.5 to 10 ug/ml peptides. Replacing half the medium with IL-2 medium was done on days 3 and 7. Here immunoSEQ multiplex PCR was the method, and the copy in TCRdb shows in-frame clones only, minus some. Among about 48,000 clones, roughly 79% were seen once, and the ten largest hold 6%. As to this clone: The antigen is not known.

Study observations and caveats: Clones induced by infection and by vaccine showed marked clonal contraction late after vaccination.

The V and J ends lost 4 bases and 3 bases, in that order; junction bases with no gene match: 4. This CDR3 comprises 13 residues. Germline CDR1 and CDR2: GTSNPN and SVGIG (reference sequence). The chain links TRBV30 to TRBJ1-1; 8 nucleotides agree with TRBD1. The source is a human donor who received a COVID-19 vaccine. The sample was CD4+ T cells from PBMCs cultured with HCoV-OC43 spike peptides, taken before COVID-19 vaccination. Noted subset: HCoV-OC43 spike overlapping peptide pool stimulation. This CDR3 reads CAWTQDRDTEAFF. In DNA, the CDR3 is TGTGCCTGGACCCAGGACAGGGACACTGAAGCTTTCTTT.